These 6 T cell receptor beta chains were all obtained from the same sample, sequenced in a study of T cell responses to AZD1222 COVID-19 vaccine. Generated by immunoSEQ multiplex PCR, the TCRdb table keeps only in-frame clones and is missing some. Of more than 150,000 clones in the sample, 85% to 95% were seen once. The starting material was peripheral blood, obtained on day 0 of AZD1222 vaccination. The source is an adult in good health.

CDR3 bases: TGTGCCAGCAGTGAAGAAGGGGGATATAGCAATCAGCCCCAGCATTTT. Its protein product is CASSEEGGYSNQPQHF. The V call is TRBV6-1, the J call TRBJ1-5; a weak D match, TRBD1 (6 bases). CDR3 size: 16 residues. Between the trimmed V and J ends, which lost 1 base and 0 bases, there was a span of 10 bases. Germline CDR1 is MNHNS and CDR2 is SASEGT.

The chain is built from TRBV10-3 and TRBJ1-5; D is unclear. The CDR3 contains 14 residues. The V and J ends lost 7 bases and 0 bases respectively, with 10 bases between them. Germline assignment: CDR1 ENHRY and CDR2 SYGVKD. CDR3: CAIKAEVSNQPQHF. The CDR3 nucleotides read TGTGCCATCAAGGCAGAGGTTAGCAATCAGCCCCAGCATTTT.

The CDR3 here is CASSISTRSYNEQFF. The CDR3, as DNA: TGTGCCAGTAGTATAAGCACCCGCTCCTACAATGAGCAGTTCTTC. The chain recombines TRBV19 with TRBJ2-1; D not certain. Germline V lookup: CDR1 LNHDA, CDR2 SQIVND (reference sequence). The CDR3 loop spans 15 amino acids. V was clipped by 2 bases and J by 0 bases, with 8 bases between them.

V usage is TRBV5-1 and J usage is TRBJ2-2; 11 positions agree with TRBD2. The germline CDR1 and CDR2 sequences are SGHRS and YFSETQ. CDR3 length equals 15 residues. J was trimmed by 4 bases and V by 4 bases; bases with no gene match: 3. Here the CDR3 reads CASSHGTSGTGELFF. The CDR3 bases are TGCGCCAGCAGCCACGGGACTAGCGGCACCGGGGAGCTGTTTTTT. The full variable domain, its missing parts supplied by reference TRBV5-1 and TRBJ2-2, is KAGVTQTPRYLIKTRGQQVTLSCSPISGHRSVSWYQQTPGQGLQFLFEYFSETQRNKGNFPGRFSGRQFSNSRSEMNVSTLELGDSALYLCASSHGTSGTGELFFGEGSRLTVL.

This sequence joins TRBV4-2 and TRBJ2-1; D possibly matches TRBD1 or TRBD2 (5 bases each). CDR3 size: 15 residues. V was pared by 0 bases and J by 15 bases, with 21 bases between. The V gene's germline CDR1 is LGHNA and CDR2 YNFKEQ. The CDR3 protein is CASSQDLAPGTPGFF. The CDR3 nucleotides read TGTGCCAGCAGCCAAGATTTAGCCCCCGGGACCCCAGGGTTCTTC.

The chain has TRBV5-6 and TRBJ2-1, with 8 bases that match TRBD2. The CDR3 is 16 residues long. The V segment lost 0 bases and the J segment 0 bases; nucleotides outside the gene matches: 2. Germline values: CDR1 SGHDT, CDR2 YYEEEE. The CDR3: CASSLVAGSSYNEQFF. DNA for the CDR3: TGTGCCAGCAGCTTGGTAGCGGGAAGCTCCTACAATGAGCAGTTCTTC.